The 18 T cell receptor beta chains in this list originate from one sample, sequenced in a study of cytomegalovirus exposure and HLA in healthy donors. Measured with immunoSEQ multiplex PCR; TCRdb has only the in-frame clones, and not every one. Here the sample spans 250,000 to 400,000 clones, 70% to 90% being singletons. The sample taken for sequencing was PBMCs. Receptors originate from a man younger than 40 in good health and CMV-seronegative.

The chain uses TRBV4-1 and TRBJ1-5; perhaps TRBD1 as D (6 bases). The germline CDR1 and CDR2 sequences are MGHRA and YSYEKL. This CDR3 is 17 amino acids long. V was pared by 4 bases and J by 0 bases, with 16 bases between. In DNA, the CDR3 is TGCGCCAGCAGCCGAAACCGGGACACGTATAGCAATCAGCCCCAGCATTTT. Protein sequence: CASSRNRDTYSNQPQHF.

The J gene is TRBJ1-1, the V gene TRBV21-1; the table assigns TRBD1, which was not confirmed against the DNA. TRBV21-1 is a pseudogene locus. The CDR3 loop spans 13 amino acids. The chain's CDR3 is CASSKAKNTEAFF. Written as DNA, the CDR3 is TGTGCCAGCAGCAAAGCCAAGAACACTGAAGCTTTCTTT.

CDR3 nucleotides: TGTGCCAGCAGCTTTGTGGGACAGGGGGGGTACGAGCAGTACTTC. This translates into CASSFVGQGGYEQYF. This chain links TRBV11-2 with TRBJ2-7; TRBD1 matches 11 bases. Germline CDR1 is SGHAT and CDR2 is FQNNGV. V lost 3 bases and J lost 4; bases outside the gene matches: 5. There are 15 residues in the CDR3.

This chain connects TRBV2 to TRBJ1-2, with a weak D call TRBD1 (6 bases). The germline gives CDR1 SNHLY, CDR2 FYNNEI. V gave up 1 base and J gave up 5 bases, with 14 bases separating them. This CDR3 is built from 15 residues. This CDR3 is CASSEEGRGGYGYTF. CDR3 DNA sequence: TGTGCCAGCAGTGAAGAGGGCAGGGGAGGGTATGGCTACACCTTC.

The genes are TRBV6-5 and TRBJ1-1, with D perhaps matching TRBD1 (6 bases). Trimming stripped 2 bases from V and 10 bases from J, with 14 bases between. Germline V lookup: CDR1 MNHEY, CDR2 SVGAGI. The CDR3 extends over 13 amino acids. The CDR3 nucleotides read TGTGCCAGCAGTTACCGAGGGGGAGGGGTAGCTTTCTTT. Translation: CASSYRGGGVAFF.

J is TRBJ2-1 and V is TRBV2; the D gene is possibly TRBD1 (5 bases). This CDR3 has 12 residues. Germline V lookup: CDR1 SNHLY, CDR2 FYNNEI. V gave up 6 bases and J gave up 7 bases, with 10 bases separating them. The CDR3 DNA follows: TGTGCCAGCAGAGGACAACTAAATGAGCAGTTCTTC. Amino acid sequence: CASRGQLNEQFF.

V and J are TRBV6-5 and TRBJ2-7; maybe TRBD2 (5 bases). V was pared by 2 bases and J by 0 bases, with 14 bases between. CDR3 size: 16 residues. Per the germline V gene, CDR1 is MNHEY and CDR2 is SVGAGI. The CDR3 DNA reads TGTGCCAGCAGTTACCCTAGCTTTGGAGGCTCCTACGAGCAGTACTTC. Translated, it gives CASSYPSFGGSYEQYF.

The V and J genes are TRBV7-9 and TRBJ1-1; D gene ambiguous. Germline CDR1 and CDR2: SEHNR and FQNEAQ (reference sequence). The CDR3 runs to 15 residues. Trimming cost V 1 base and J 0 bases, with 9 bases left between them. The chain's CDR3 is CASSLVPVMNTEAFF. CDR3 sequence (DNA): TGTGCCAGCAGCTTAGTCCCAGTGATGAACACTGAAGCTTTCTTT. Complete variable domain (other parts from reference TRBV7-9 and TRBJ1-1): DTGVSQNPRHKITKRGQNVTFRCDPISEHNRLYWYRQTLGQGPEFLTYFQNEAQLEKSRLLSDRFSAERPKGSFSTLEIQRTEQGDSAMYLCASSLVPVMNTEAFFGQGTRLTVV.

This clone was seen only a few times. The DNA for the CDR3 is TGCAGCGTAACACAGGGGGGTGACACCGGGGAGCTGTTTTTT. Its protein product is CSVTQGGDTGELFF. The chain joins TRBV29-1 to TRBJ2-2; TRBD1 aligns across 8 bases. The CDR3 extends over 14 amino acids. Trimming cost V 6 bases and J 3 bases; bases outside gene matches: 6. The V gene's germline CDR1 is SQVTM and CDR2 ANQGSEA.

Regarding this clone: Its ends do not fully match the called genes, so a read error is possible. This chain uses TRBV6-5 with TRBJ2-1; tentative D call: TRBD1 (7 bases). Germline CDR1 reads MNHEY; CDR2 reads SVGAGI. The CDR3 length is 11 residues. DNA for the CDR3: TGTGCCAGCAGTCGACAGGGACTTTGGATCTTC. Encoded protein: CASSRQGLWIF.

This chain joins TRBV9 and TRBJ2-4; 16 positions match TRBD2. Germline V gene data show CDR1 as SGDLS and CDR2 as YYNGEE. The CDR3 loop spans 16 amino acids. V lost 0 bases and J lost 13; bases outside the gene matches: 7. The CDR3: CASSVGTGLAGGAQYF. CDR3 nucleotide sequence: TGTGCCAGCAGCGTAGGAACGGGACTAGCGGGGGGGGCACAGTACTTC.

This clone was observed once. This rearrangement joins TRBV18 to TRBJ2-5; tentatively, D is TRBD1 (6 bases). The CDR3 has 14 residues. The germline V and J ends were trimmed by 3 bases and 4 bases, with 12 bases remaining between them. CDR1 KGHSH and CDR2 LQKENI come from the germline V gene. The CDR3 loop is CASSPIQGRETQYF. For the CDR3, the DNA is TGTGCCAGCTCACCGATACAGGGTCGAGAGACCCAGTACTTC.

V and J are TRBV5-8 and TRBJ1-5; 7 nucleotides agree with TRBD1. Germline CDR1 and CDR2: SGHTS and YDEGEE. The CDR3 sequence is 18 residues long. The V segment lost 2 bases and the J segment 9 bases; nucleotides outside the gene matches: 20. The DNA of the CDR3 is TGTGCCAGCAGCTTTGATCTGGGCGAGGGGGCGCCGAACCGGCCCCAGCATTTT. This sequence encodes CASSFDLGEGAPNRPQHF.

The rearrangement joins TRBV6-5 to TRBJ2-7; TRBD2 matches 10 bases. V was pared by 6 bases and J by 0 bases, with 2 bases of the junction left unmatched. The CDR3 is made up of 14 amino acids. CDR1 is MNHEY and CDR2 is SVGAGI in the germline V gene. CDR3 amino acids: CASRKRGGSYEQYF. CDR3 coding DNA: TGTGCCAGCAGAAAGCGGGGGGGCTCCTACGAGCAGTACTTC.

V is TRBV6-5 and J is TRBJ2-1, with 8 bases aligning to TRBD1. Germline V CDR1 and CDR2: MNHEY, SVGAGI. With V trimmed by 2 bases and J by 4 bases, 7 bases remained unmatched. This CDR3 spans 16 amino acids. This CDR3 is CASSYGQGLSYNEQFF. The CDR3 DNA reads TGTGCCAGCAGTTACGGACAGGGATTGTCTTACAATGAGCAGTTCTTC.

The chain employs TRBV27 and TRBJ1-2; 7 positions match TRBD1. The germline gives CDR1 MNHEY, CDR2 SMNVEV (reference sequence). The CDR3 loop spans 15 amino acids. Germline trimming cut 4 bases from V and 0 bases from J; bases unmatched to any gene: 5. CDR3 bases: TGTGCCAGCAGTTCCTGGGACAGTCCTAACTATGGCTACACCTTC. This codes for CASSSWDSPNYGYTF.

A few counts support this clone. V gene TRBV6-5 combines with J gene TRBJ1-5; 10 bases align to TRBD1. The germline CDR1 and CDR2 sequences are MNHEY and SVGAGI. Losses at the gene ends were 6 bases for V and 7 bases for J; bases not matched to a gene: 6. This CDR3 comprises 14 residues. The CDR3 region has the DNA TGTGCCAGCAGACCCGGGACAGGGGTGCAGCCCCAGCATTTT. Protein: CASRPGTGVQPQHF.

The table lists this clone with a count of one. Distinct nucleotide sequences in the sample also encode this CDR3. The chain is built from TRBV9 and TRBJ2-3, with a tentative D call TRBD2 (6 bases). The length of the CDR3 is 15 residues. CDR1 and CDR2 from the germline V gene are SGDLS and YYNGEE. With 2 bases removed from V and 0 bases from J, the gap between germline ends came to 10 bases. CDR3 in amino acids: CASSVVAASTDTQYF. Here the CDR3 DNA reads TGTGCCAGCAGCGTGGTAGCGGCTAGCACAGATACGCAGTATTTT.